This T cell receptor (beta chain) was recovered during a study of cytomegalovirus exposure and HLA in healthy donors (dated by TCRdb to 2016 to 2017). Background for the entire study: In an earlier analysis of approximately 500 of the donors, about 270 Gb of sequence data and 100 million or so unique TCR beta sequences from about 179 million T cells were reported. The study profiled the T cell repertoires of some 610 subjects by immunosequencing and related them to cytomegalovirus serostatus. HLA typing included class I and class II loci at four-digit resolution. Genome-wide SNP genotypes for about 55% of the roughly 670 donors were used in a later genetic analysis, which treated that subset as a discovery cohort. Approximately 300 gigabases of sequencing data and around 80 million unique TCR sequences made up an early release that covered 500 to 700 HLA-typed donors. The number of typed donors differed by locus: about 620-640 for A, B, C, DRB1 and DQB1; 500 to 550 for DQA1; 600 to 610 for DPA1; and 400 to 480 for DPB1. In an earlier analysis of 500 to 650 of the donors, high-throughput TCR beta sequencing was used to judge whether each TCR beta V gene segment behaved as functional or pseudogenic. Donor age, sex, ethnicity and CMV serostatus were compiled together with the repertoire data. Across 398 genotyped donors of the cohort, an average of about 240,000 unique TCR beta nucleotide sequences per donor were sequenced, and 15% to 20% of those sequences were non-productive. In the later analysis, no new phenotypic data were used to find candidate immune exposures; instead, reliance was placed on TCR beta sequences and their occurrence across donors. All discovery cohort repertoires had been generated using a single sequencing platform. Besides the first cohort of under 700 subjects, a separate validation cohort made up of 120 different subjects was used. The study combined high-throughput TCR immunosequencing, statistical association of individual TCRs with disease status, and machine learning to predict cytomegalovirus infection status. Several DR-DQ haplotypes were treated as single units for association and clustering because of strong linkage in the cohort. The aim of the study was to test whether cataloging public T cell receptors could identify signatures of past pathogen exposure. The genetic ancestry cluster associated with self-reported Caucasian donors included around four fifths of the approximately 400 genotyped donors. To study patterns of TCR occurrence, a later analysis re-analyzed previously published TCR beta repertoires from more than 550 donors and added high-resolution HLA genotyping.

Library preparation employed the immunoSEQ multiplex PCR assay. For the multiplex PCR, a mixture combining 60 forward primers for TCR Vbeta segments and 13 reverse primers for TCR Jbeta segments was used. Amplification of the CDR3 region of rearranged TCR beta genes was performed with a multiplex PCR assay on genomic DNA. On the Illumina HiSeq System, the amplified TCR beta libraries were sequenced as 87-base-pair reads. Under the source paper's analysis protocol: A later analysis tallied tens of millions of unique TCR beta chains across the 610 or so repertoires, and some 10 million of those chains were shared by two or more donors. A nearest-neighbor algorithm error-corrected the raw reads and collapsed the reads into unique sequences, merging closely related sequences to remove PCR and sequencing errors. CDR3 sequences were aligned to IMGT reference sequences to assign V, D and J gene segments. For a sequence to be retained, a match of at least six nucleotides was required to both a V gene segment and a J gene segment. Rearrangements were classified as productive when the CDR3 lacked stop codons and remained in frame with V and J, and all other rearrangements were classified as non-productive. Following IMGT convention, CDR3 was defined as the stretch from the second conserved V-encoded cysteine to the conserved J-encoded phenylalanine. Sequences without an unambiguous match to a single V gene segment were excluded from the earlier analysis of almost 600 of the donors. In an earlier analysis of roughly 600 of the donors, a V segment was called functional when productive rearrangements were above 56.7%, and segregating when the standard deviation between donors exceeded 5%. To diagnose cytomegalovirus status from the catalog of TCR beta chain sequences, a statistical classification framework was built. In a later analysis, V and J genes were assigned by comparing TCR nucleotide sequences against IMGT/GENE-DB human TR gene sequences. In a later analysis, CDR3 sequences and most-parsimonious VDJ recombination scenarios were assigned using the TCRdist pipeline. In a later analysis, each TCR beta chain was defined by its CDR3 amino acid sequence together with its V-gene family, and reads without a unique V-gene family were excluded. In a later analysis, 450 to 600 highly shared, low-generation-probability nucleotide sequences were removed to address suspected cross-contamination and a sequencing artifact. In a later analysis, a clonal expansion index was calculated for each public chain from normalized within-repertoire ranks of inferred template counts. Generation probabilities in a later analysis came from a VDJ recombination model fitted to out-of-frame rearrangements, and those results were checked against IGoR. In a later analysis, hypergeometric tests were used to score TCR-TCR, TCR-HLA and TCR-CMV co-occurrence, with a repertoire-size bias correction applied to TCR pairs. False discovery rates were estimated in a later analysis by permuting HLA or CMV assignments 20 times. In a later analysis, co-occurring TCRs were grouped using DBSCAN, with TCRdist sequence similarity added in when clustering inside HLA-allele-positive subsets. Repertoires with fewer than 30,000 or more than 120,000 public chains, plus five repertoires with anomalous nucleotide sharing, were excluded from co-occurrence clustering. In its TCRdb copy, this immuneACCESS table keeps in-frame sequences only and misses some clones. Where compared with another copy, unresolved V genes explain less than half of these, and the others have no known cause. The V and J calls and clone size come from that table; D and trimming were worked out from the DNA. Counted in this sample were about 180,000 clones; 65% to 85% of them appeared once. The ten largest make up roughly 2.3% of the sample.

In total, 666 healthy bone marrow donors made up the cohort. Cohort members were all nominally healthy when sampled, although unrecorded immune exposures were likely present. The donor was CMV seronegative and belonged to the group of 350 to 400 seronegative cohort members. A peripheral blood sample was provided by each donor, and peripheral blood mononuclear cells were used for TCR beta sequencing. Genomic DNA was extracted from the blood cell samples with the Qiagen DNeasy Blood Extraction Kit. The germline V gene provides CDR1 MNHNS and CDR2 SASEGT. From the cysteine up to the phenylalanine, the CDR3 has a length of 16 residues. Only CDR3 DNA is held: 48 bases, read in frame from base 1. Relative to germline, V is 4 bases shorter and J is 6 bases shorter, with 21 bases between their ends. The table lists this clone with a count of one. It has no known antigen specificity. Within one base of it there is no much larger clone, and no base qualities were kept.

The paper's findings and limits, for the study overall: Immune exposure information for the cohort was limited to CMV serostatus. The earlier analysis of approximately 590 of the donors excluded fewer than 20 rarely observed V segments, including chromosome 9 orphons, because counts were too low. In vitro tests confirmed that three of the cytomegalovirus-associated TCR beta chains recognize cytomegalovirus antigens. A further reported finding was that TCR beta sequences accurately predicted the HLA-A and HLA-B alleles for most subjects in the first cohort. A later analysis reported that several top co-occurrence clusters appeared linked to parvovirus B19, influenza, CMV and Epstein-Barr virus. Only TCR beta chains were sequenced in this cohort, and the absence of alpha or paired-chain data limited detectable features. Roughly uniform sequencing depth across donors was assumed in presence/absence analyses, although this assumption may not hold. A later analysis associated 15,000 to 20,000 TCR beta sequences with specific HLA alleles at a false discovery rate of 0.05. According to the authors, the approach could potentially be generalized to other disease states and immunological phenotypes. A total of 164 TCR beta chains were listed by the study as associated with cytomegalovirus. According to a later analysis, TCR association rates differed among HLA loci, with DRB1 alleles showing the most associated TCRs and HLA-C alleles showing the fewest. The classifier was reported to diagnose cytomegalovirus status with high specificity and sensitivity in both the original and validation cohorts. A cluster of highly shared sequence variants was judged likely to represent a technical artifact of the sequencing pipeline. Compared with equally common non-associated chains, HLA-associated TCR beta chains in a later analysis were more clonally expanded and had lower generation probabilities. Compared with the approximately 670-donor mean, donors in an Asian-associated ancestry cluster had fewer N-insertions in productive TCRs, according to a later genetic analysis. Because HLA typing was missing for some donors at each locus, association tests included only the typed subset. Most TCR sequences were observed very rarely across donors, whereas some public TCRs were present in many individuals. When HLA alleles, especially DR and DQ, strongly co-occurred, attributing TCR associations to individual alleles was difficult. Linkage disequilibrium might explain the correlated functional status among segregating V segments, but an unknown experimental factor could not be excluded. Some IMGT-functional V segments, including TRBV6-2 and TRBV6-3, could not be told apart with the 87-base-pair reads, so those segments were excluded. According to a later analysis, most CMV-associated TCR beta chains appeared to be HLA-restricted, and the HLA associations seemed to be driven largely by CMV exposure. An association between a missense DCLRE1C variant and V-gene and J-gene trimming of TCR beta chains was found in a later genetic analysis and replicated in an independent cohort. An earlier analysis of approximately 500 of the donors showed that most TCR beta V segments appeared in productive rearrangements either about 87% or about 30% of the time, which broadly matched IMGT annotations.

The sequence is built from TRBV6-1 and TRBJ1-2; 6 matching bases give a weak D call of TRBD1. The receptor comes from a man aged 55 to 69 in good health and CMV-seronegative. What was sequenced was PBMCs. The sequenced DNA: TGTGCCAGCAGTGTACAGCGGGGGGGCCAGAGTGATGGCTACACCTTC. This encodes CASSVQRGGQSDGYTF.